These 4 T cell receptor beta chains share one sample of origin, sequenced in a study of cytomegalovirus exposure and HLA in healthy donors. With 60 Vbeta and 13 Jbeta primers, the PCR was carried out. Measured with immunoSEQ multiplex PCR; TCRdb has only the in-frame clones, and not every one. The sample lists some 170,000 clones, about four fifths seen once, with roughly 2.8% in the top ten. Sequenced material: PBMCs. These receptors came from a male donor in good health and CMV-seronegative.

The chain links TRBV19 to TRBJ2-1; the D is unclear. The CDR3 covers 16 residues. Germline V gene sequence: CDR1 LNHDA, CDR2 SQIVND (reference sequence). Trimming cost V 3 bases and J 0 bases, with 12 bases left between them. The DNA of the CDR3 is TGTGCCAGTAGTATCTCAACAGACCGCTCCTACAATGAGCAGTTCTTC. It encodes CASSISTDRSYNEQFF.

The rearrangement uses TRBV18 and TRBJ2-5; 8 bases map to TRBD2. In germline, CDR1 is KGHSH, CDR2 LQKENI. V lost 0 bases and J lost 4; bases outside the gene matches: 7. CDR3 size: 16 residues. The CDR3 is CASSPPGLGVGETQYF. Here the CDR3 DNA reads TGTGCCAGCTCACCACCGGGACTAGGTGTCGGAGAGACCCAGTACTTC.

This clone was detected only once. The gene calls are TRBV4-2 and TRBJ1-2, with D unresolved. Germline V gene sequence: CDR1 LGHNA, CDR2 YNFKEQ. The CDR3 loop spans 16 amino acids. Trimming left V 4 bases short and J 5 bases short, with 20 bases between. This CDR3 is CASSRNVRIEGYGYTF. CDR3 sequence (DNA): TGTGCCAGCAGCCGAAATGTCAGAATTGAGGGATATGGCTACACCTTC.

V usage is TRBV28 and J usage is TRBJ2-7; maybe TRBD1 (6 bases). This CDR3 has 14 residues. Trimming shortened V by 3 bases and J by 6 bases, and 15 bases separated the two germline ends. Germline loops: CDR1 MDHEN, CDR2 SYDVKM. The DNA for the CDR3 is TGTGCCAGCAGTTTTCAGGGGCGCGTAGGCGAGCAGTACTTC. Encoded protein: CASSFQGRVGEQYF.